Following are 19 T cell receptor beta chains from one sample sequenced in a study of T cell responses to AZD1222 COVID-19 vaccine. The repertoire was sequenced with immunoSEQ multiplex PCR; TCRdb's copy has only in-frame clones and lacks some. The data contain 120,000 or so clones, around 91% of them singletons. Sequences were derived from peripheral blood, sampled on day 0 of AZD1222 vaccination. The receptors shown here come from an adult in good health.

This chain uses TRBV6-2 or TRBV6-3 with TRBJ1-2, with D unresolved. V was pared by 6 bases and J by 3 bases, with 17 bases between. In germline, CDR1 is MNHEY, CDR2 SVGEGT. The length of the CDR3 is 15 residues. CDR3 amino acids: CASSSNFGLDYGYTF. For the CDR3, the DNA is TGTGCCAGCAGCTCTAATTTCGGCCTGGACTATGGCTACACCTTC.

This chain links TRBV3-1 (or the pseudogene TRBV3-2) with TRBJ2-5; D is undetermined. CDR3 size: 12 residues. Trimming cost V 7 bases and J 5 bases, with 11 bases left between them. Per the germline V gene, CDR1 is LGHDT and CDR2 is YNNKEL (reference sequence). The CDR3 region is CASTTDWETQYF. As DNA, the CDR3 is TGTGCCAGCACCACTGATTGGGAGACCCAGTACTTC.

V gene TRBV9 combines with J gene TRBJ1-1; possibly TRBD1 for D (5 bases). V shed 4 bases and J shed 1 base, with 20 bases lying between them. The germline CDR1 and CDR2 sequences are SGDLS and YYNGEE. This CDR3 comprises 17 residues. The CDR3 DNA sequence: TGTGCCAGCAGCCCCCAGGGACGAGAGGGACCGAACACTGAAGCTTTCTTT. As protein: CASSPQGREGPNTEAFF. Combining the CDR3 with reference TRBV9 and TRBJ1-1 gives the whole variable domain DSGVTQTPKHLITATGQRVTLRCSPRSGDLSVYWYQQSLDQGLQFLIQYYNGEERAKGNILERFSAQQFPDLHSELNLSSLELGDSALYFCASSPQGREGPNTEAFFGQGTRLTVV.

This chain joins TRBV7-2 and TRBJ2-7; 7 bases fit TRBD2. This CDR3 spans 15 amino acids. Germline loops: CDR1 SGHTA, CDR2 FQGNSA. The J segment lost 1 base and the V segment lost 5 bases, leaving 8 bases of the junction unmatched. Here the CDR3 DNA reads TGTGCCAGCAGCCGGAACAGCGGGGCTTCCTACGAGCAGTACTTC. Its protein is CASSRNSGASYEQYF. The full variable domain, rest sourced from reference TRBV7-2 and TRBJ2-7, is GAGVSQSPSNKVTEKGKDVELRCDPISGHTALYWYRQSLGQGLEFLIYFQGNSAPDKSGLPSDRFSAERTGGSVSTLTIQRTQQEDSAVYLCASSRNSGASYEQYFGPGTRLTVT.

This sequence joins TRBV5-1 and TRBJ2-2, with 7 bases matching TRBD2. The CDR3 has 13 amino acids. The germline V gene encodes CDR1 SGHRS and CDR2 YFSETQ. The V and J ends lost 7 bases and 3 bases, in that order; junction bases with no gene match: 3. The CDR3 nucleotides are TGCGCCAGCTTCGGGGGGTACACCGGGGAGCTGTTTTTT. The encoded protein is CASFGGYTGELFF.

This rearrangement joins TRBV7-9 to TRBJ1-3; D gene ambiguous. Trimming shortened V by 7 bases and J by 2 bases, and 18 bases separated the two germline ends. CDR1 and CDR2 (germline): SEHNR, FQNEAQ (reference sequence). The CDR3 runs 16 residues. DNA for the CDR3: TGTGCCAGCACCCAGGCCCCAGTCATGACTGGAAACACCATATATTTT. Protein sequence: CASTQAPVMTGNTIYF.

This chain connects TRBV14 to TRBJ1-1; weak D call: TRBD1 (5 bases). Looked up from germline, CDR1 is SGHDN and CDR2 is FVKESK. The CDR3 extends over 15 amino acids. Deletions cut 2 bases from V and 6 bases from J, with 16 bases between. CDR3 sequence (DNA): TGTGCCAGCAGCCAAATATTGGGACGGGAGGCTGAAGCTTTCTTT. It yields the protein CASSQILGREAEAFF.

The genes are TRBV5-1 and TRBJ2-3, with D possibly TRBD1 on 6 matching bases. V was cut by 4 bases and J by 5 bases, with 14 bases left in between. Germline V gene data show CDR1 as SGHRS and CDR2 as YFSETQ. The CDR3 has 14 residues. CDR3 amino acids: CASSEQGAGDTQYF. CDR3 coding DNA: TGCGCCAGCAGCGAACAGGGTGCCGGAGATACGCAGTATTTT.

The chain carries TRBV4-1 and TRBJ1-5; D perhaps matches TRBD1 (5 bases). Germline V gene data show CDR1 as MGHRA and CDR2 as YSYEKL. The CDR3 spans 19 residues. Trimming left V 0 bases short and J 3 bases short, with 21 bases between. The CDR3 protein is CASSQDPGGYEGNNQPQHF. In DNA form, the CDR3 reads TGCGCCAGCAGCCAAGATCCGGGGGGTTATGAGGGGAACAATCAGCCCCAGCATTTT.

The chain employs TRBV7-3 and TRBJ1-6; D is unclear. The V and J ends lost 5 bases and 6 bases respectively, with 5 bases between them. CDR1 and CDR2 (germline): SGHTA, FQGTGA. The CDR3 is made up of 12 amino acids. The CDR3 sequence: CASSRPNSPLHF. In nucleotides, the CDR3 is TGTGCCAGCAGCCGACCTAATTCACCCCTCCACTTT.

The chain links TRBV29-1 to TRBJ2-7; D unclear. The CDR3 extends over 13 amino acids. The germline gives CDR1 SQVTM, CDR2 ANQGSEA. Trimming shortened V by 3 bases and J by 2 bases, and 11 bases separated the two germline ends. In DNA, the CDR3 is TGCAGCGTTGAGTTAGGTCTAGCCTACGAGCAGTACTTC. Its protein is CSVELGLAYEQYF.

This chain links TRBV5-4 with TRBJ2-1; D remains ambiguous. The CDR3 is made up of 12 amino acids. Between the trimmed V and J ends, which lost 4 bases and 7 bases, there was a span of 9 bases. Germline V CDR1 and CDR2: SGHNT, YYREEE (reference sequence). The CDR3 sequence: CASSPQVNEQFF. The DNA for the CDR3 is TGTGCCAGCAGCCCTCAGGTTAATGAGCAGTTCTTC.

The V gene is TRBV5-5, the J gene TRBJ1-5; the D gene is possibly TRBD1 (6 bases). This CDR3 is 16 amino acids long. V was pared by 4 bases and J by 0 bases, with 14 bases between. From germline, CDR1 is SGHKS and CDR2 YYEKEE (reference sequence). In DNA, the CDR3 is TGTGCCAGCAGCCCCTGGGGGACAAATAGCAATCAGCCCCAGCATTTT. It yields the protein CASSPWGTNSNQPQHF.

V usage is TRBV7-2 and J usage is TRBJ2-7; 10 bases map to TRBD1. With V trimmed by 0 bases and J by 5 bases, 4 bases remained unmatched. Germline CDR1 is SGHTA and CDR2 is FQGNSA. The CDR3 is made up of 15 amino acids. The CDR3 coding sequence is TGTGCCAGCAGCTTAGCCGGGACAGGGGTCCACGAGCAGTACTTC. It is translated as CASSLAGTGVHEQYF. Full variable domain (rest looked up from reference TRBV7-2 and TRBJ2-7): GAGVSQSPSNKVTEKGKDVELRCDPISGHTALYWYRQSLGQGLEFLIYFQGNSAPDKSGLPSDRFSAERTGGSVSTLTIQRTQQEDSAVYLCASSLAGTGVHEQYFGPGTRLTVT.

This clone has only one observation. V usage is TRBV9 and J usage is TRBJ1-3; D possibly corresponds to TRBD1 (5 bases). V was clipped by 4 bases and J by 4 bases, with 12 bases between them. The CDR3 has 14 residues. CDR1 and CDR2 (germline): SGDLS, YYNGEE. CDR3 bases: TGTGCCAGCAGCAGGGAGGGGACGGGAAACACCATATATTTT. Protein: CASSREGTGNTIYF.

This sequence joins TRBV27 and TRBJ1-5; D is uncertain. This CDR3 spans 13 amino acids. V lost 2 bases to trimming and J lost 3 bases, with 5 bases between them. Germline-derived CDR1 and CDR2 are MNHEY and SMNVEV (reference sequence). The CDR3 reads CASSLGANQPQHF. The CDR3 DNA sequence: TGTGCCAGCAGTTTAGGTGCCAATCAGCCCCAGCATTTT.

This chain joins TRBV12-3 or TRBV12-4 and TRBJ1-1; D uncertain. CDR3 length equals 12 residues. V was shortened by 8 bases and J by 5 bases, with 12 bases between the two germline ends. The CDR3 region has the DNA TGTGCCAGCCTCCCCTCTAGTACTGAAGCTTTCTTT. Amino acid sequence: CASLPSSTEAFF.

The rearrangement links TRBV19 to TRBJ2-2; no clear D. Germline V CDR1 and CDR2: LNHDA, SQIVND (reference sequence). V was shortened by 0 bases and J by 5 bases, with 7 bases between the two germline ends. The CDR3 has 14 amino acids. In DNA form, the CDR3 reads TGTGCCAGTAGTATAGAAGGTGGTACCGGGGAGCTGTTTTTT. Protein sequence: CASSIEGGTGELFF.

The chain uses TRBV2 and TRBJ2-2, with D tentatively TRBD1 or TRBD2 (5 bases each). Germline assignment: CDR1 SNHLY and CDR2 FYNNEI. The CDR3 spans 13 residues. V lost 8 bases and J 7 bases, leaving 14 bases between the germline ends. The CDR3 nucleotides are TGTGCCAGCCTCCCAGGGACGGTCGGGGAGCTGTTTTTT. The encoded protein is CASLPGTVGELFF.